This passage covers 14 T cell receptor beta chains from one sample sequenced in a study of blood T cell repertoires in COVID-19. Profiled with immunoSEQ multiplex PCR; TCRdb holds only in-frame clones, not every one. Here the sample spans some 260,000 clones, about 80% being singletons. Sample: PBMCs or T cells enriched from blood (not recorded which). The source of these receptors is a man younger than 45 with acute COVID-19.

J is TRBJ2-7 and V is TRBV21-1; the tabulated D call, TRBD1, remains unverified against the DNA. TRBV21-1 is shown as a pseudogene. The CDR3 length is 13 residues. DNA for the CDR3: TGTGCCAGCAGCGGGACAGGGGGCTACGAGCAGTACGTC. Amino acid sequence: CASSGTGGYEQYV.

The chain links TRBV19 to TRBJ1-4; D possibly corresponds to TRBD1 (6 bases). Per germline, CDR1 LNHDA and CDR2 SQIVND (reference sequence). V lost 8 bases and J 5 bases, leaving 12 bases between the germline ends. This CDR3 region has 13 residues. The CDR3 spells CASSGQPNEKLFF. The CDR3 region has the DNA TGTGCCAGTTCGGGACAACCGAATGAAAAACTGTTTTTT.

The rearrangement links TRBV6-5 to TRBJ2-2, with D perhaps TRBD1 (6 bases). From germline, CDR1 is MNHEY and CDR2 SVGAGI. Deletions cut 7 bases from V and 2 bases from J, with 11 bases between. This CDR3 comprises 14 residues. The CDR3 bases are TGTGCCAGCAATTCCAGGGGAAACACCGGGGAGCTGTTTTTT. As protein: CASNSRGNTGELFF.

V is TRBV7-3 and J is TRBJ2-2, with TRBD2 matching 11 bases. CDR1 SGHTA and CDR2 FQGTGA come from the germline V gene. The CDR3 runs to 17 residues. V gave up 4 bases and J gave up 6 bases; unmatched junction bases: 10. CDR3 coding DNA: TGTGCCAGCAGCTATGCCCGTAGACTAGCGGGATCCGGGGAGCTGTTTTTT. It yields the protein CASSYARRLAGSGELFF.

The V call is TRBV6-5, the J call TRBJ2-1; 7 bases line up with TRBD1. Unmatched junction bases numbered 5, after V lost 0 bases and J lost 6 bases. The germline V gene has CDR1 MNHEY and CDR2 SVGAGI. This CDR3 has 15 residues. For the CDR3, the DNA is TGTGCCAGCAGTTACTCGCAGGGGGTTGGCAATGAGCAGTTCTTC. It encodes CASSYSQGVGNEQFF.

The chain links TRBV9 to TRBJ2-3, with D possibly matching TRBD2 (6 bases). The CDR3 runs 15 residues. V was cut by 3 bases and J by 5 bases, with 16 bases left in between. Germline CDR1 SGDLS, CDR2 YYNGEE. The CDR3 loop reads CASSGGVLYGDTQYF. The DNA of the CDR3 is TGTGCCAGCAGCGGCGGGGTTCTTTATGGAGATACGCAGTATTTT. Full variable domain (rest looked up from reference TRBV9 and TRBJ2-3): DSGVTQTPKHLITATGQRVTLRCSPRSGDLSVYWYQQSLDQGLQFLIQYYNGEERAKGNILERFSAQQFPDLHSELNLSSLELGDSALYFCASSGGVLYGDTQYFGPGTRLTVL.

The chain is built from TRBV7-3 and TRBJ2-6, with 11 bases fitting TRBD2. V lost 5 bases and J lost 4; bases outside the gene matches: 10. Looked up from germline, CDR1 is SGHTA and CDR2 is FQGTGA. CDR3 length equals 18 residues. The CDR3 region is CASSLSGRGSQGANVLTF. In DNA form, the CDR3 reads TGTGCCAGCAGCCTTAGCGGGAGGGGGAGCCAGGGGGCCAACGTCCTGACTTTC.

CDR3 DNA sequence: TGTGCCAGCAGACACTCTGACGGGCAGCCCCAGCATTTT. Protein sequence: CASRHSDGQPQHF. V and J are TRBV28 and TRBJ1-5, with D uncertain. The CDR3 has 13 residues. Trimming shortened V by 6 bases and J by 7 bases, and 13 bases separated the two germline ends. The V gene's germline CDR1 is MDHEN and CDR2 SYDVKM.

This clone has a single count. The J gene is TRBJ1-1, the V gene TRBV6-6; 8 nucleotides match TRBD1. The CDR3 contains 13 residues. The junction had 8 bases not matched to a gene; V was cut back by 6 bases and J by 8 bases. Germline CDR1 MNHNY, CDR2 SVGAGI (reference sequence). CDR3 amino acids: CASSYQGAAEAFF. The CDR3 DNA follows: TGTGCCAGCAGCTATCAGGGGGCAGCCGAAGCTTTCTTT.

The chain employs TRBV7-8 and TRBJ1-5; tentatively, D is TRBD1 (5 bases). The V end was cut by 5 bases, the J end by 9 bases, with 17 bases between. There are 14 residues in the CDR3. Germline CDR1 reads SGHVS; CDR2 reads FQNEAQ. CDR3 sequence reads: CASSTRDSRVPQHF. CDR3 bases: TGTGCCAGCAGCACGCGGGACTCCCGAGTGCCCCAGCATTTT.

This clone was counted once. A junction end diverges from the germline sequence, so it may reflect a read error. The chain uses TRBV5-1 and TRBJ2-1, with a possible D match to TRBD2 (6 bases). The CDR3 has 12 residues. CDR1 and CDR2 (germline): SGHRS, YFSETQ. The CDR3 DNA reads as TGTGCCAGCAGCTTAATCAGCGGGCGGCAGTTCTTC. Translated, it gives CASSLISGRQFF.

The chain uses TRBV24-1 and TRBJ2-1; unclear D gene. The CDR3 covers 14 residues. Trimming removed 9 bases from V and 6 bases from J, with 17 bases in between. Per germline, CDR1 KGHDR and CDR2 SFDVKD. In nucleotides, the CDR3 is TGTGCCACCTCCTCACGCTGGCTCCTCAATGAGCAGTTCTTC. Translation: CATSSRWLLNEQFF.

The CDR3 DNA reads TGTGCCAGTACCGGGACAGGGAACAATCAGCCCCAGCATTTT. Encoded protein: CASTGTGNNQPQHF. The chain links TRBV19 to TRBJ1-5, with 9 bases identical to TRBD1. The CDR3 contains 14 residues. The V segment lost 7 bases and the J segment 3 bases; nucleotides outside the gene matches: 4. Germline V CDR1 and CDR2: LNHDA, SQIVND (reference sequence).

This chain links TRBV19 with TRBJ2-1; 10 bases map to TRBD1. The CDR3 length is 15 residues. With 5 bases clipped from V and 8 bases from J, the junction kept 9 bases outside the gene matches. Germline CDR1 reads LNHDA; CDR2 reads SQIVND (reference sequence). The CDR3 sequence is CASSLDRGLRYEQFF. The DNA for the CDR3 is TGTGCCAGTAGTCTCGACAGGGGGCTTCGGTATGAGCAGTTCTTC.